What follows is one TCR beta chain and its context. Antigen: not known. The data belong to a study of CD8 T cells in ankylosing spondylitis. Broader study findings: In reactive arthritis synovial fluid and blood, some motif variants had been reported before. The study identified a TCR beta motif of roughly eight highly homologous variants that appeared characteristic of ankylosing spondylitis blood.

Trimming at V came to 4 bases and at J to 3 bases, leaving 13 bases not matched to a gene. Looked up from germline, CDR1 is MDHEN and CDR2 is SYDVKM. This CDR3 is 18 amino acids long. MiXCR, run by TCRdb on the 5' RACE reads, gives a single entry per CDR3 protein. The top ten clones hold 12% to 15% of a sample with over 130,000 distinct CDR3 sequences, 40% to 50% of them seen once. The gene calls are TRBV28 and TRBJ2-4; 9 bases map to TRBD1. This sequence was found in a male donor with ankylosing spondylitis. Sequenced: synovial fluid, either unsorted or a sorted T cell fraction (not recorded which). The CDR3, as DNA: TGTGCCAGCAGTTCCCCCAGATGGGACAGGGCTTTCAAAAACATTCAGTACTTC. It yields the protein CASSSPRWDRAFKNIQYF.